A single sample gave rise to the 23 T cell receptor beta chains below, sequenced in a study of CD8 T cells in ankylosing spondylitis. These receptors have no identified antigens. General study results and limits: Characteristic of ankylosing spondylitis blood, it appeared, was a TCR beta motif comprising about eight highly homologous variants.

Each CDR3 protein is one row after TCRdb ran MiXCR on the 5' RACE reads. Of 700,000 or so distinct CDR3 sequences in the sample, 19% were seen once. The specimen sequenced was blood, either unsorted or a sorted T cell fraction (not recorded which). The receptors were sampled from a male donor with ankylosing spondylitis.

This clonotype occurred a few times. This chain uses TRBV5-1 with TRBJ2-3; 13 bases fit TRBD2. The CDR3 has 18 residues. The V and J ends lost 4 bases and 8 bases, in that order; junction bases with no gene match: 16. CDR1 SGHRS and CDR2 YFSETQ come from the germline V gene. DNA of the CDR3: TGCGCCAGCAGCACCTCCCCCGGGACTAGCGGGGTCCCGGGTACGCAGTATTTT. Translation: CASSTSPGTSGVPGTQYF.

This clonotype has more than one count but fewer than ten. The V gene is TRBV29-1, the J gene TRBJ2-2; TRBD2 agrees at 7 bases. This CDR3 has 15 residues. V lost 4 bases to trimming and J lost 3 bases; unmatched junction nucleotides: 8. Germline V gives CDR1 SQVTM, CDR2 ANQGSEA. In DNA, the CDR3 is TGCAGCGTTGCCCCGGGAGGAGGGTACACCGGGGAGCTGTTTTTT. Translating gives CSVAPGGGYTGELFF.

The chain is built from TRBV29-1 and TRBJ1-3; 7 bases are a match to TRBD1. This CDR3 comprises 13 residues. CDR1 SQVTM and CDR2 ANQGSEA come from the germline V gene. V dropped 7 bases and J dropped 4; count of bases not matched to a gene: 7. CDR3 nucleotides: TGCAGCGCCGAGACAGGGAAGGGAAACACCATATATTTT. Translating gives CSAETGKGNTIYF.

This clonotype was picked up a small number of times. This CDR3 reads CASSLEAEYSYEQYF. The CDR3 DNA reads TGTGCCAGCAGCTTAGAGGCAGAATACTCCTACGAGCAGTACTTC. The genes are TRBV7-9 and TRBJ2-7; no clear D gene. The CDR3 runs 15 residues. Germline lookup yields CDR1 SEHNR and CDR2 FQNEAQ (reference sequence). Trimming removed 1 base from V and 0 bases from J, with 10 bases in between.

This clonotype occurred a few times. The genes are TRBV29-1 and TRBJ2-2; 10 bases align to TRBD2. The V segment lost 4 bases and the J segment 7 bases; nucleotides outside the gene matches: 6. Germline V lookup: CDR1 SQVTM, CDR2 ANQGSEA. This CDR3 region has 14 residues. CDR3 coding DNA: TGCAGCGTTGCAGCGGGGGGGGGCTACGGGGAGCTGTTTTTT. This translates into CSVAAGGGYGELFF.

The chain combines TRBV20-1 with TRBJ2-2; D gene ambiguous. V lost 3 bases to trimming and J lost 0 bases, with 5 bases between them. CDR1 DFQATT and CDR2 SNEGSKA come from the germline V gene (reference sequence). The CDR3 extends over 13 amino acids. The CDR3 region has the DNA TGCAGTGCTAGCCTCGCGAACACCGGGGAGCTGTTTTTT. It translates to CSASLANTGELFF.

This clonotype came up a few times. The J gene is TRBJ1-1, the V gene TRBV4-2, with TRBD1 as a possible D gene (6 bases). V shed 2 bases and J shed 4 bases, with 14 bases lying between them. Germline assignment: CDR1 LGHNA and CDR2 YNFKEQ. The CDR3 has 15 amino acids. This CDR3 is CASSQLDSYSTEAFF. The CDR3 DNA reads TGTGCCAGCAGCCAACTGGACAGTTATAGCACTGAAGCTTTCTTT.

This clonotype was picked up a small number of times. This chain links TRBV20-1 with TRBJ1-5, with a tentative D call TRBD1 (6 bases). Germline V gene sequence: CDR1 DFQATT, CDR2 SNEGSKA (reference sequence). The CDR3 is 15 amino acids. V lost 3 bases and J 3 bases, leaving 15 bases between the germline ends. CDR3 in DNA: TGCAGTGCTAGCAGGGGAAACAGCAACAATCAGCCCCAGCATTTT. Protein: CSASRGNSNNQPQHF.

CDR3 DNA sequence: TGCGCCAGCAGCCACAGGGGGCCTAATGAGCAGTTCTTC. Translated: CASSHRGPNEQFF. V gene TRBV4-3 combines with J gene TRBJ2-1, with 8 bases that match TRBD1. The CDR3 is 13 residues long. Germline CDR1 and CDR2: LGHNA and YSLEER. Trimming took 3 bases from V and 7 from J; bases not matched to a gene: 2.

The gene calls are TRBV29-1 and TRBJ2-7, with 7 bases matching TRBD1. With 0 bases clipped from V and 7 bases from J, the junction kept 6 bases outside the gene matches. CDR3 length: 13 amino acids. Germline-derived CDR1 and CDR2 are SQVTM and ANQGSEA. CDR3 sequence (DNA): TGCAGCGTTGAAGACTACAGGGGTGAAGAGCAGTACTTC. It specifies CSVEDYRGEEQYF.

In its sample, this clonotype was seen a few times. The chain links TRBV6-5 to TRBJ1-1; no clear D. This CDR3 is 15 amino acids long. Looked up from germline, CDR1 is MNHEY and CDR2 is SVGAGI. The ends were cut back, 2 bases at V and 5 bases at J, with 15 bases in the middle. The CDR3 sequence is CASSYPKALGTEAFF. The CDR3 DNA reads TGTGCCAGCAGTTACCCAAAAGCGCTGGGAACTGAAGCTTTCTTT.

This clonotype was seen only a few times. The genes are TRBV4-3 and TRBJ2-3, with TRBD2 identical over 12 bases. CDR1 and CDR2 (germline): LGHNA, YSLEER. The CDR3 spans 16 residues. V shed 1 base, J shed 5 bases, and the junction held 4 bases outside the gene matches. CDR3 sequence (DNA): TGCGCCAGCAGCCAAGTGGCGGGACTAGCGGGAGATACGCAGTATTTT. Translating gives CASSQVAGLAGDTQYF.

The V gene is TRBV24-1, the J gene TRBJ2-5; D is perhaps TRBD2 (6 bases). CDR1 is KGHDR, CDR2 SFDVKD, per germline. The CDR3 has 14 amino acids. Trimming stripped 4 bases from V and 4 bases from J, with 12 bases between. CDR3: CATSDPTGRETQYF. CDR3 bases: TGTGCCACCAGTGACCCCACCGGGAGAGAGACCCAGTACTTC.

This clonotype was counted a few times. V and J are TRBV28 and TRBJ1-5, with 7 bases that match TRBD1. The CDR3 has 14 amino acids. V lost 6 bases and J lost 7; bases outside the gene matches: 9. In germline, CDR1 is MDHEN, CDR2 SYDVKM. DNA for the CDR3: TGTGCCAGCAGGGATCAGGGGGTGGGCCAGCCCCAGCATTTT. Translating gives CASRDQGVGQPQHF.

This chain's CDR3 is CAWSAIWDGGYGYTF. The CDR3 DNA reads as TGTGCCTGGAGTGCGATCTGGGACGGGGGTTATGGCTACACCTTC. The gene calls are TRBV30 and TRBJ1-2, with D possibly being TRBD1 (5 bases). Germline CDR1 reads GTSNPN; CDR2 reads SVGIG (reference sequence). The length of the CDR3 is 15 residues. Trimming removed 1 base at V and 5 bases at J, with 17 bases between.

The CDR3 DNA follows: TGTGCCAGCAGCACCCAGGGGACTGGAGAGACCCAGTACTTC. This sequence encodes CASSTQGTGETQYF. J is TRBJ2-5 and V is TRBV11-3, with D possibly called TRBD1 or TRBD2 (6 bases each). The V gene's germline CDR1 is SGHNT and CDR2 YENEEA. This CDR3 is 14 amino acids long. Deletions cut 5 bases from V and 4 bases from J, with 14 bases between.

The rearrangement links TRBV4-3 to TRBJ1-2; 7 nucleotides line up with TRBD1. CDR1 is LGHNA, CDR2 YSLEER, per germline. CDR3 size: 14 residues. With 1 base clipped from V and 5 bases from J, the junction kept 4 bases outside the gene matches. The CDR3 spells CASSQGPGGYGYTF. CDR3 DNA: TGCGCCAGCAGCCAAGGTCCAGGGGGTTATGGCTACACCTTC.

DNA for the CDR3: TGTGCCAGCACCTCCATGACAGGGCGCTACGAGCAGTACTTC. Protein product: CASTSMTGRYEQYF. The J gene is TRBJ2-7, the V gene TRBV28, with 7 bases that match TRBD1. The CDR3 contains 14 residues. Per germline, CDR1 MDHEN and CDR2 SYDVKM. J gave up 3 bases and V 7 bases, and 9 bases lay outside the gene matches. Using reference TRBV28 and TRBJ2-7 for the parts outside the CDR3, the full variable domain is DVKVTQSSRYLVKRTGEKVFLECVQDMDHENMFWYRQDPGLGLRLIYFSYDVKMKEKGDIPEGYSVSREKKERFSLILESASTNQTSMYLCASTSMTGRYEQYFGPGTRLTVT.

The chain recombines TRBV4-1 with TRBJ2-1; 14 positions match TRBD2. Germline V gene data show CDR1 as MGHRA and CDR2 as YSYEKL. With V trimmed by 4 bases and J by 6 bases, 5 bases remained unmatched. The CDR3 covers 16 residues. The CDR3 DNA reads as TGCGCCAGCAGCCGGGCCGGGACTAGCGGGAGCAATGAGCAGTTCTTC. Amino acid sequence: CASSRAGTSGSNEQFF.

The table lists this clonotype with a few counts. The CDR3 spells CASMTGVYSPLHF. In DNA form, the CDR3 reads TGTGCCAGCATGACAGGGGTTTATTCACCCCTCCACTTT. The chain uses TRBV12-3 or TRBV12-4 and TRBJ1-6; 8 positions agree with TRBD1. V dropped 7 bases and J dropped 8; count of bases not matched to a gene: 4. The CDR3 length is 13 residues.

This chain uses TRBV7-3 with TRBJ2-1, with 9 bases fitting TRBD1. V lost 5 bases to trimming and J lost 9 bases; unmatched junction nucleotides: 5. CDR1 and CDR2 (germline): SGHTA, FQGTGA. This CDR3 contains 13 residues. CDR3 bases: TGTGCCAGCAGCCCAGGGACAGGGTTTGAGCAGTTCTTC. It is translated as CASSPGTGFEQFF.

This clonotype appeared a few times. V gene TRBV3-1 combines with J gene TRBJ1-5, with D perhaps matching TRBD1 (5 bases). The CDR3 totals 13 residues. In germline, CDR1 is LGHDT, CDR2 YNNKEL (reference sequence). V was cut by 5 bases and J by 4 bases, with 9 bases left in between. Written as DNA, the CDR3 is TGTGCCAGCAGCGACGGGGGGAATCAGCCCCAGCATTTT. Residues: CASSDGGNQPQHF. Full variable domain (outside the CDR3, taken from reference TRBV3-1 and TRBJ1-5): DTAVSQTPKYLVTQMGNDKSIKCEQNLGHDTMYWYKQDSKKFLKIMFSYNNKELIINETVPNRFSPKSPDKAHLNLHINSLELGDSAVYFCASSDGGNQPQHFGDGTRLSIL.

This clonotype came up once. The gene calls are TRBV20-1 and TRBJ2-1; the match to TRBD1 covers 8 bases. Losses at the gene ends were 6 bases for V and 0 bases for J; bases not matched to a gene: 16. The V gene's germline CDR1 is DFQATT and CDR2 SNEGSKA (reference sequence). This CDR3 spans 18 amino acids. CDR3 sequence reads: CSAMTGDPSFNSYNEQFF. DNA of the CDR3: TGCAGTGCGATGACAGGGGACCCTTCCTTCAACTCCTACAATGAGCAGTTCTTC.